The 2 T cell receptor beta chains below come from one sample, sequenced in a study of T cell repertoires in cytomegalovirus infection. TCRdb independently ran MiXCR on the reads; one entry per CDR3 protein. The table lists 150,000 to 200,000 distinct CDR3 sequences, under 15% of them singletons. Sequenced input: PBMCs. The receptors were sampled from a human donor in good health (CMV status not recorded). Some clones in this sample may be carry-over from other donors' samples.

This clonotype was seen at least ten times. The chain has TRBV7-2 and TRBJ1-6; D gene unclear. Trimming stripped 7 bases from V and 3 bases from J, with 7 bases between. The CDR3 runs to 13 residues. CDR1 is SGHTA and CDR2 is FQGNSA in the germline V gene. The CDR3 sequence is CASNRDYNSPLHF. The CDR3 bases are TGTGCCAGCAACAGAGACTATAATTCACCCCTCCACTTT.

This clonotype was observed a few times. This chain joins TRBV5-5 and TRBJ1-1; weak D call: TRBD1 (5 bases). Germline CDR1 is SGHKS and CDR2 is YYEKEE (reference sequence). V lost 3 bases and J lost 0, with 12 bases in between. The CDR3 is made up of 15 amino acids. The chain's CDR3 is CASSWDGQLNTEAFF. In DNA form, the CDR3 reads TGTGCCAGCAGCTGGGACGGCCAGTTGAACACTGAAGCTTTCTTT.